This section outlines one TCR beta chain sequence together with its context. These data come from a study of blood T cell repertoires in COVID-19. Study-wide background: Collection of acute and convalescent COVID-19 samples took place in the United States, Italy and Spain. In each case, the material was cDNA or gDNA derived from T cells, B-cell-depleted T cells, or PBMCs.

Some clones are missing from TCRdb's copy, which holds only in-frame ones; the method was immunoSEQ multiplex PCR. The sample contains tens of thousands of clones, about 88% of which appear only once. This sequence originates from an older man with acute or convalescent COVID-19. The sequenced material came from peripheral blood.

CDR3 DNA: TGTGCCAGCAGTTACGGGACAGGGGTGAACACTGAAGCTTTCTTT. Its protein product is CASSYGTGVNTEAFF. The genes are TRBV6-5 and TRBJ1-1; TRBD1 aligns across 10 bases. This CDR3 region has 15 residues. Germline V lookup: CDR1 MNHEY, CDR2 SVGAGI. Trimming cost V 2 bases and J 0 bases; bases outside gene matches: 0.